Following are 3 T cell receptor beta chains from one sample sequenced in a study of OX40 agonist ivuxolimab in advanced cancers. Assay used: immunoSEQ multiplex PCR; TCRdb lists only in-frame clones, some missing. The sample yields over 70,000 clones, approximately 87% seen once. The source was CD4+ or CD8+ T cells sorted from blood, collected in a trial of the OX40 agonist ivuxolimab. These receptor sequences come from an adult with an advanced solid tumor such as melanoma, head and neck, liver or kidney cancer.

J is TRBJ2-5 and V is TRBV5-4, with D hard to call. V was pared by 3 bases and J by 5 bases, with 8 bases between. This CDR3 is 12 amino acids long. The germline CDR1 and CDR2 sequences are SGHNT and YYREEE (reference sequence). The CDR3 DNA is TGTGCCAGCAGCTCCCCCTGGGAGACCCAGTACTTC. Its protein is CASSSPWETQYF.

The chain has TRBV6-1 and TRBJ2-3, with no clear D. The V end lost 4 bases, the J end lost 6 bases, and 11 bases lay between the germline ends. Germline CDR1 MNHNS, CDR2 SASEGT. The CDR3 runs 13 residues. CDR3 sequence (DNA): TGTGCCAGCAGTGGGACCTACGACGATACGCAGTATTTT. It codes for CASSGTYDDTQYF.

This clone was counted once. For the CDR3, the DNA is TGCGCCAGCAGAGCCACGACGTGGCAGGGTACCTACGAGCAGTACTTC. This sequence encodes CASRATTWQGTYEQYF. This chain connects TRBV5-1 to TRBJ2-7, with D maybe TRBD1 (5 bases). The CDR3 contains 16 residues. V was pared by 5 bases and J by 2 bases, with 20 bases between. Germline lookup yields CDR1 SGHRS and CDR2 YFSETQ. The full variable domain, rest sourced from reference TRBV5-1 and TRBJ2-7, is KAGVTQTPRYLIKTRGQQVTLSCSPISGHRSVSWYQQTPGQGLQFLFEYFSETQRNKGNFPGRFSGRQFSNSRSEMNVSTLELGDSALYLCASRATTWQGTYEQYFGPGTRLTVT.